The rows below give T cell receptor beta chains drawn from one sample of a study of T-cell reconstitution after alpha-beta-depleted transplantation in children. TCRdb re-derived calls from the PCR reads in MiXCR, one entry per CDR3 protein. The sample has about 150,000 distinct CDR3 sequences, more than 9.5% seen once. Sequenced here: PBMCs, sampled before TCRalphabeta/CD19-depleted stem cell transplant. All receptors come from a boy aged 2 to 10 with acute myeloid leukemia, due to receive a stem cell transplant. The CDR3 runs from the conserved cysteine through the conserved F or W. Fields, in order: clone size, D gene, J gene, V gene, CDR3 DNA, CDR3 protein. The D gene is left open where the match is weak. For some rows the clone size is stated as once, few or many, or as a class when expanded; others skip it.

>many|NA|TRBJ2-1|TRBV29-1
TGCAGCGTTGGCTATGAGCAGTTCTTC
CSVGYEQFF
>many|NA|TRBJ1-2|TRBV7-2
TGTGCCAGCAGCTTAGGTGGTGGCAAATCTTACACCTTC
CASSLGGGKSYTF
>many|NA|TRBJ2-5|TRBV12-3/TRBV12-4
TGTGCCAGCTCGAAGGGGGGGGGAGAGACCCAGTACTTC
CASSKGGGETQYF
>many|TRBD1|TRBJ1-5|TRBV6-4
TGTGCCAGCAGTGAGGAACAGGGGAGCAATCAGCCCCAGCATTTT
CASSEEQGSNQPQHF
>many|NA|TRBJ1-2|TRBV3-1
TGTGCCAGCAGCCCCTCGTTTGACTATGGCTACACCTTC
CASSPSFDYGYTF
>once|NA|TRBJ2-7|TRBV3-1
TGTGCCAGCTCCAAGCAAGTCCCGTGGGCCCACGAGCAGTACTTC
CASSKQVPWAHEQYF
>many|NA|TRBJ2-5|TRBV4-1
TGCGCCAGCAGCCAAGAGCCCCCGCAGTTAGGGGAGACCCAGTACTTC
CASSQEPPQLGETQYF
>many|TRBD1|TRBJ1-1|TRBV20-1
TGCAGTGCTGGGGGGACAGCCATGAACACTGAAGCTTTCTTT
CSAGGTAMNTEAFF
>many|NA|TRBJ1-5|TRBV3-1
TGTGCCAGCAGCCAAGGGAGTGGTCAGCCCCAGCATTTT
CASSQGSGQPQHF
>many|TRBD1|TRBJ2-5|TRBV12-3/TRBV12-4
TGTGCCAGCAGTATGGGACAGGGAACAGGTTTAAAGACCCAGTACTTC
CASSMGQGTGLKTQYF
>many|TRBD1|TRBJ2-1|TRBV24-1
TGTGCCACCAGTGATCGGGACAGGGGGCGCCGTGAGCAGTTCTTC
CATSDRDRGRREQFF
>many|NA|TRBJ1-2|TRBV3-1
TGTGCCAGCGCCGGGGGAGATAACTATGGCTACACCTTC
CASAGGDNYGYTF
>many|NA|TRBJ2-1|TRBV7-9
TGTGCCAGCAGCTTTCTAAAGGTCCAACCATACAATGAGCAGTTCTTC
CASSFLKVQPYNEQFF
>many|NA|TRBJ2-1|TRBV6-2/TRBV6-3
TGTGCCAGCAGTTACTCAACCGATCGCCTTAGCAGGGACAATGAGCAGTTCTTC
CASSYSTDRLSRDNEQFF
>few|TRBD1|TRBJ2-2|TRBV28
TGTGCCAGCAGTTTACTACAGGGGCGCTCCGGGGAGCTGTTTTTT
CASSLLQGRSGELFF
>many|NA|TRBJ2-3|TRBV20-1
TGCAGTGCTCCCGGTCAGTCCTTCACAGATACGCAGTATTTT
CSAPGQSFTDTQYF
>many|NA|TRBJ1-4|TRBV20-1
TGCAGTGCTAGGGGTCCAAACGAAAAACTGTTTTTT
CSARGPNEKLFF
>many|NA|TRBJ1-5|TRBV3-1
TGTGCCAGCAGCCGTCCGGGAGATCCGCCCCAGCATTTT
CASSRPGDPPQHF
>many|TRBD1|TRBJ1-2|TRBV25-1
TGTGCCAGCAGTGAACAGGGACAGGGAGCTGGCTACACCTTC
CASSEQGQGAGYTF
>NA|NA|TRBJ2-3|TRBV7-6
TGTGCCAGCAGCTTAGCCGCGGACGGAGATACGCAGTATTTT
CASSLAADGDTQYF
>many|NA|TRBJ2-5|TRBV5-1
TGCGCCAGCAGCTGGACCAACCCGATTCAAGAGACCCAGTACTTC
CASSWTNPIQETQYF
>many|NA|TRBJ2-4|TRBV27
TGTGCCAGCAGTTTACTGGGTGATAACATTCAGTACTTC
CASSLLGDNIQYF
>many|TRBD2|TRBJ2-1|TRBV10-3
TGTGCCATCAGTGTTCTAGCGGGGGACAATGAGCAGTTCTTC
CAISVLAGDNEQFF
>many|NA|TRBJ2-1|TRBV14
TGTGCCAGCAGCCATTTAGGGAGCCGAATCCGCTACAATGAGCAGTTCTTC
CASSHLGSRIRYNEQFF
>NA|TRBD2|TRBJ2-1|TRBV10-2
TGCGCCAGTAGACTAGCGGGGGGGATCTACAATGAGCAGTTCTTC
CASRLAGGIYNEQFF
>many|NA|TRBJ1-6|TRBV2
TGTGCCAGCAGGGCAGGGGTACATAATTCACCCCTCCACTTT
CASRAGVHNSPLHF
>few|NA|TRBJ1-5|TRBV6-2/TRBV6-3
TGTGCCAGCAGTTTATTCGGTAAGGAGCCCCAGCATTTT
CASSLFGKEPQHF
>many|NA|TRBJ1-6|TRBV21-1
TGTGCCAGCAGCAAAAATAAGGGTTCACCCCTCCACTTT
CASSKNKGSPLHF
>once|NA|TRBJ2-1|TRBV25-1
TGTGCCAGCAGGAATGCCATTCCTGTGCAGTTCTTC
CASRNAIPVQFF
>many|NA|TRBJ2-5|TRBV20-1
TGCAGTGCCCCACCAGGGGTGGGAGAGACCCAGTACTTC
CSAPPGVGETQYF
>many|TRBD2|TRBJ2-7|TRBV20-1
TGCAGTGCTAGTATCCCCCTAGCGGGTTCCTACGAGCAGTACTTC
CSASIPLAGSYEQYF
>many|TRBD1|TRBJ2-2|TRBV20-1
TGCAGTGCTAGTCCAGGGGGCCGGAACACCGGGGAGCTGTTTTTT
CSASPGGRNTGELFF
>many|NA|TRBJ2-7|TRBV28
TGTGCCAGCAGCCATTTGTATGGGCAGTACTTC
CASSHLYGQYF
>many|NA|TRBJ2-7|TRBV5-1
TGCGCCAGCAGCTTGCCACAGGACTCCTACGAGCAGTACTTC
CASSLPQDSYEQYF
>many|TRBD1|TRBJ2-1|TRBV3-1
TGTGCCAGCAGCCAAGGACAGGGGAGAGGGAGCTCCTACAATGAGCAGTTCTTC
CASSQGQGRGSSYNEQFF
>NA|TRBD2|TRBJ2-6|TRBV28
TGTGCCAGCAGCCCCGGGAGGGGGGGCTCTGGGGCCAACGTCCTGACTTTC
CASSPGRGGSGANVLTF
>many|TRBD2|TRBJ2-7|TRBV10-3
TGTGCCATCAACTCAGGACTAGCAGGGTCCTACGAGCAGTACTTC
CAINSGLAGSYEQYF
>many|NA|TRBJ1-4|TRBV12-3/TRBV12-4
TGTGCCAGCAGTTTAGCGCTTCGGGAAAAACTGTTTTTT
CASSLALREKLFF
>many|NA|TRBJ1-1|TRBV4-2
TGTGCCAGCAGCCAGCCCTGGGACCTCTGGACTGCTGCTGAAGCTTTCTTT
CASSQPWDLWTAAEAFF